One T cell receptor beta chain is described in this entry. The antigen remains unidentified. Libraries were prepared by immunoSEQ multiplex PCR; TCRdb keeps only in-frame clonotypes and omits some of them. Here the sample spans 99,000 or so clones, around nine tenths being singletons. The data belong to a study of T cell responses to AZD1222 COVID-19 vaccine. General study points: Just five to seven AZD1222 recipients tested seropositive at baseline. There were repertoire samples only from the period after the peak T cell response.

The CDR3 spans 14 residues. Trimming left V 1 base short and J 1 base short, with 5 bases between. Germline values: CDR1 MNHNY, CDR2 SVGAGI (reference sequence). This receptor was taken from an adult who received the MenACWY meningococcal vaccine as a control. This material consisted of peripheral blood, taken 28 days after the second dose of the MenACWY control vaccine. The genes are TRBV6-6 and TRBJ1-5; D remains ambiguous. DNA for the CDR3: TGTGCCAGCAGTTACTTCATGAGCAATCAGCCCCAGCATTTT. Translated: CASSYFMSNQPQHF.